The next 14 T cell receptor beta chains were all read from a single sample in a study of identical twins. In TCRdb, the 5' RACE reads were re-called with MiXCR into one record per CDR3 protein. The data contain 1.5 million or so distinct CDR3 sequences, less than 35% of them singletons. Specimen: cord blood. The receptor set was obtained from a newborn girl in good health.

This clonotype was counted only a few times. The CDR3 region is CATSEGGEAFF. CDR3 nucleotides: TGTGCCACCAGTGAGGGCGGTGAAGCTTTCTTT. This sequence joins TRBV24-1 and TRBJ1-1; no firm D call. V was trimmed by 4 bases and J by 7 bases, leaving 6 bases between them. CDR1 is KGHDR, CDR2 SFDVKD, per germline. This CDR3 is built from 11 residues.

The chain recombines TRBV7-2 with TRBJ2-1, with D uncertain. V lost 1 base to trimming and J lost 8 bases, with 3 bases between them. Germline V gene lookup returns CDR1 SGHTA and CDR2 FQGNSA. This CDR3 has 11 amino acids. As DNA, the CDR3 is TGTGCCAGCAGCTTAGTGCATGAGCAGTTCTTC. This gives the protein CASSLVHEQFF.

The table lists this clonotype with a few counts. The chain combines TRBV12-3 or TRBV12-4 with TRBJ1-2; D unresolved. The CDR3 contains 12 residues. The V gene lost 3 bases and the J gene lost 7 bases, with 9 bases spanning the gap. This CDR3 reads CASSFRGAGYTF. The DNA for the CDR3 is TGTGCCAGCAGTTTTCGGGGAGCTGGCTACACCTTC.

A few counts support this clonotype. The chain is built from TRBV7-8 and TRBJ2-5, with no clear D. With 5 bases removed from V and 2 bases from J, the gap between germline ends came to 12 bases. The CDR3 has 14 residues. The germline V gene encodes CDR1 SGHVS and CDR2 FQNEAQ. The CDR3 protein is CASSPRWQQETQYF. The CDR3 DNA sequence: TGTGCCAGCAGCCCGCGGTGGCAGCAAGAGACCCAGTACTTC.

The chain carries TRBV20-1 and TRBJ2-1; 9 bases line up with TRBD2. The CDR3 length is 15 residues. Germline assignment: CDR1 DFQATT and CDR2 SNEGSKA (reference sequence). V dropped 3 bases and J dropped 5; count of bases not matched to a gene: 8. This CDR3 reads CSASGAGGPNNEQFF. The CDR3 DNA is TGCAGTGCTAGTGGGGCGGGAGGGCCAAACAATGAGCAGTTCTTC.

The genes are TRBV28 and TRBJ1-5; TRBD1 is a possible D gene (5 bases). V shed 5 bases and J shed 1 base, with 15 bases lying between them. Germline CDR1 and CDR2: MDHEN and SYDVKM. This CDR3 has 16 residues. DNA for the CDR3: TGTGCCAGCAGTCTCGGTGGGGGTTGGAGCAATCAGCCCCAGCATTTT. It encodes CASSLGGGWSNQPQHF.

The chain is built from TRBV28 and TRBJ1-4; D is undetermined. Trimming removed 0 bases at V and 5 bases at J, with 10 bases between. The length of the CDR3 is 15 residues. Looked up from germline, CDR1 is MDHEN and CDR2 is SYDVKM. The CDR3 region has the DNA TGTGCCAGCAGTTTATGGTTGAGGGAGAATGAAAAACTGTTTTTT. Translated, it gives CASSLWLRENEKLFF.

This clonotype was observed many times. The gene calls are TRBV28 and TRBJ1-2; a possible D gene is TRBD1 (5 bases). Trimming took 3 bases from V and 4 from J, leaving 15 bases between them. This CDR3 comprises 15 residues. Germline CDR1 is MDHEN and CDR2 is SYDVKM. CDR3: CASSFAERGGYGYTF. CDR3 nucleotides: TGTGCCAGCAGTTTTGCAGAGAGGGGAGGCTATGGCTACACCTTC.

This clonotype was counted between two and nine times. Given a much more abundant clone one base away, this may be a read error. This rearrangement joins TRBV12-3 or TRBV12-4 to TRBJ2-3; D remains unclear. This CDR3 comprises 12 residues. The CDR3, as DNA: TGTGCCGGCAGTTTAGAAATAGATACGCAGTATTTT. Translating gives CAGSLEIDTQYF.

The table lists this clonotype with a few counts. This CDR3 reads CASSPRTGHNSPLHF. Here the CDR3 DNA reads TGTGCCAGCTCACCACGGACAGGACATAATTCACCCCTCCACTTT. The chain couples TRBV18 to TRBJ1-6; 7 nucleotides align to TRBD1. The CDR3 sequence is 15 residues long. Unmatched junction bases numbered 2, after V lost 1 base and J lost 5 bases. Germline V gene lookup returns CDR1 KGHSH and CDR2 LQKENI. Full variable domain (rest looked up from reference TRBV18 and TRBJ1-6): NAGVMQNPRHLVRRRGQEARLRCSPMKGHSHVYWYRQLPEEGLKFMVYLQKENIIDESGMPKERFSAEFPKEGPSILRIQQVVRGDSAAYFCASSPRTGHNSPLHFGNGTRLTVT.

The chain combines TRBV2 with TRBJ2-5; TRBD2 might be the D (5 bases). Germline V gene sequence: CDR1 SNHLY, CDR2 FYNNEI. This CDR3 region has 17 residues. Trimming removed 6 bases from V and 1 base from J, with 21 bases in between. In nucleotides, the CDR3 is TGTGCCAGCAGCGAGGGTCCGGGGAACCCTTTCCAAGAGACCCAGTACTTC. It yields the protein CASSEGPGNPFQETQYF.

Ten or more counts support this clonotype. The chain carries TRBV6-5 and TRBJ2-2, with D unclear. The germline V and J ends were trimmed by 2 bases and 2 bases, with 0 bases remaining between them. Germline V gene sequence: CDR1 MNHEY, CDR2 SVGAGI. CDR3 size: 12 residues. CDR3 region: CASSYNTGELFF. CDR3 DNA sequence: TGTGCCAGCAGTTACAACACCGGGGAGCTGTTTTTT.

V and J are TRBV6-5 and TRBJ1-6; the D is unclear. The CDR3 has 17 amino acids. The germline V and J ends were trimmed by 0 bases and 10 bases, with 19 bases remaining between them. Germline CDR1 is MNHEY and CDR2 is SVGAGI. The CDR3 here is CASSYSGRSGYRSPLHF. The CDR3 nucleotides read TGTGCCAGCAGTTACTCCGGTAGATCGGGATATAGGTCACCCCTCCACTTT.

The V gene is TRBV20-1, the J gene TRBJ2-7; 7 bases line up with TRBD1. This CDR3 has 14 residues. Losses at the gene ends were 1 base for V and 3 bases for J; bases not matched to a gene: 6. Per the germline V gene, CDR1 is DFQATT and CDR2 is SNEGSKA (reference sequence). The CDR3 sequence: CSARGGRGNYEQYF. As DNA, the CDR3 is TGCAGTGCTAGAGGGGGCAGGGGGAACTACGAGCAGTACTTC.